This T cell receptor beta chain is from a study of vaccination and CD4 T cells after COVID-19. The wider study: Two of the convalescents were Hispanic, and convalescents were six males and four females.

Trimming pared 5 bases from V and 6 bases from J, leaving 16 bases between. Germline CDR1 reads SGHVS; CDR2 reads FQNEAQ. The CDR3 is 14 amino acids. Stated treatment: roughly ten-day PBMC culture with coronavirus spike peptide pools or control peptides (ViraFEST assay). Points on this clonotype: Its matching antigen is unknown.

With the Oncomine TCR Beta short-read assay, DNA from cultured CD4+ T cells was sequenced. It was cultured CD4+ T cells from which genomic DNA was extracted. TCRdb itself ran the PCR reads through MiXCR, one entry per CDR3 protein. The data show 20,000 or so distinct CDR3 sequences, roughly two fifths seen once. The genes are TRBV7-8 and TRBJ1-1, with a weak D call TRBD1 (5 bases). This material consisted of CD4+ T cells from blood, cultured in vitro, taken after SARS-CoV-2 vaccination. The receptor comes from a human donor who had recovered from COVID-19. The CDR3 sequence is CASSQGVESAEAFF. The CDR3 nucleotides are TGTGCCAGCAGCCAAGGGGTGGAGAGCGCTGAAGCTTTCTTT.